This T cell receptor (beta chain) is from a study of shared clonotypes between healthy human individuals. Generated by immunoSEQ multiplex PCR, the TCRdb table keeps only in-frame clones and is missing some. The sample lists about 2,500,000 clones, around nine tenths occurring once. Broader study findings: Generally, naive subsets came out with larger estimated richness than memory subsets.

Notes on this clone: As yet, its antigen is unknown.

Germline values: CDR1 SGHTA, CDR2 FQGNSA. This CDR3 is 16 amino acids long. The J segment lost 4 bases and the V segment lost 5 bases, leaving 13 bases of the junction unmatched. Sequencing input: naive CD4+ T cells sorted from blood. The subset here: CD45RA+ positively selected. The sequence was obtained from a man aged 18 to 30 in good health. The chain couples TRBV7-2 to TRBJ2-7, with 8 bases identical to TRBD1. The CDR3, as DNA: TGTGCCAGCAGCCGCGCTCCCGGGACAGGCCTATACGAGCAGTACTTC. It yields the protein CASSRAPGTGLYEQYF.